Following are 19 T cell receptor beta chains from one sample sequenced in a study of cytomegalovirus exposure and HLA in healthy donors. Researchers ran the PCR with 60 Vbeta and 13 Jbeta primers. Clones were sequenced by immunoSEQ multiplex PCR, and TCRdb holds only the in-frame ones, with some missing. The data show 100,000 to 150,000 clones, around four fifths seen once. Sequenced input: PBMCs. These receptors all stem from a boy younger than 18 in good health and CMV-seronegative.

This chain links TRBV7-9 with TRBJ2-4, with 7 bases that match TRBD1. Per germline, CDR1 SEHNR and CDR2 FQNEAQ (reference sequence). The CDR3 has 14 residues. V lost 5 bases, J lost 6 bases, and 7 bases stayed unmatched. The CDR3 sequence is CASSLGQVANIQYF. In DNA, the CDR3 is TGTGCCAGCAGCCTAGGACAGGTAGCAAACATTCAGTACTTC.

CDR3 region: CASSPLPLESSYEQYF. CDR3 DNA: TGTGCCAGCAGTCCCCTCCCACTAGAGAGCTCCTACGAGCAGTACTTC. The chain couples TRBV27 to TRBJ2-7, with D possibly TRBD2 on 5 matching bases. This CDR3 has 16 residues. Trimming took 5 bases from V and 0 from J, leaving 17 bases between them. Germline V CDR1 and CDR2: MNHEY, SMNVEV (reference sequence).

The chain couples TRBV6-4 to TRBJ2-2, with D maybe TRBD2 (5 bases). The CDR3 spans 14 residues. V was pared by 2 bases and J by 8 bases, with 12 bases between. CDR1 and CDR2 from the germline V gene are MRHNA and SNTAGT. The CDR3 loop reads CASSDLGGSGELFF. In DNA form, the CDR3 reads TGTGCCAGCAGTGACCTAGGAGGTTCGGGGGAGCTGTTTTTT.

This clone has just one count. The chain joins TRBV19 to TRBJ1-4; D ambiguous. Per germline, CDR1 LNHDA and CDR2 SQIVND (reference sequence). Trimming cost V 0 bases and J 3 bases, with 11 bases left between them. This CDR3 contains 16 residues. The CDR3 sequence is CASSIDSGTANEKLFF. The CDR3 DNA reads TGTGCCAGTAGTATAGACAGCGGCACCGCTAATGAAAAACTGTTTTTT. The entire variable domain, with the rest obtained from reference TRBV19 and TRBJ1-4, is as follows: DGGITQSPKYLFRKEGQNVTLSCEQNLNHDAMYWYRQDPGQGLRLIYYSQIVNDFQKGDIAEGYSVSREKKESFPLTVTSAQKNPTAFYLCASSIDSGTANEKLFFGSGTQLSVL.

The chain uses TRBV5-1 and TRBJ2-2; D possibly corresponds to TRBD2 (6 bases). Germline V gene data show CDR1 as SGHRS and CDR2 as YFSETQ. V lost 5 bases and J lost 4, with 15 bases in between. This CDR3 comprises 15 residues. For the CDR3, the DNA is TGCGCCAGCAGACTTGGGACTTGGGGCACCGGGGAGCTGTTTTTT. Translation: CASRLGTWGTGELFF.

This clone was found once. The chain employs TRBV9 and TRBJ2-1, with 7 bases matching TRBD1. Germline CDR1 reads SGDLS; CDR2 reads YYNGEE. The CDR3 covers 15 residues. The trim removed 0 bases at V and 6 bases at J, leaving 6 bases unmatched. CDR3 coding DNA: TGTGCCAGCAGCGTAGGGCAGGGGGTCCTCAATGAGCAGTTCTTC. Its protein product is CASSVGQGVLNEQFF.

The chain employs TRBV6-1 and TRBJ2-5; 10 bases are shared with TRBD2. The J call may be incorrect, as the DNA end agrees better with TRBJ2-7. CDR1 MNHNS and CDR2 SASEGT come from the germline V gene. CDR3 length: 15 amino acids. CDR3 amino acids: CASSEGLAGTYEQYF. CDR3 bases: TGTGCCAGCAGTGAAGGACTAGCGGGTACCTACGAGCAGTACTTC.

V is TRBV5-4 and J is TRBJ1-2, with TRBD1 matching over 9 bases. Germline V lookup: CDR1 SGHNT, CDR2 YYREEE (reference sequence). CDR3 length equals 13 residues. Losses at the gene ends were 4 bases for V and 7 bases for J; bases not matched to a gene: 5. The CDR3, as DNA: TGTGCCAGCAGCAGGGACAGGGAGTTTGGCTACACCTTC. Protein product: CASSRDREFGYTF.

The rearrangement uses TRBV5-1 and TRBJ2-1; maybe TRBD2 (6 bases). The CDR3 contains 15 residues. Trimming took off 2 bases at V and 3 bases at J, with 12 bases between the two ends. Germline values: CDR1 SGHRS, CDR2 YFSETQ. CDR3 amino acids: CASSLGQGLYNEQFF. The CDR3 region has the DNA TGCGCCAGCAGCTTAGGGCAGGGACTCTACAATGAGCAGTTCTTC.

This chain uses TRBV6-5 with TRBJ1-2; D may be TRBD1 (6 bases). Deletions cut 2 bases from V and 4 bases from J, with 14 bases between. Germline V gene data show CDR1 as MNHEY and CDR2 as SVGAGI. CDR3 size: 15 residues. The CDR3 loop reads CASSYRPTGGYGYTF. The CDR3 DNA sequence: TGTGCCAGCAGTTACCGGCCGACAGGTGGCTATGGCTACACCTTC.

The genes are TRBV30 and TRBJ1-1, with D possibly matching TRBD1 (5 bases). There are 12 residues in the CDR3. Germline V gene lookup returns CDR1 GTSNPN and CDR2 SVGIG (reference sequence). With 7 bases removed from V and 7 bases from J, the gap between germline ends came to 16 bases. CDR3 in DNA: TGTGCCTACTACTCCCCCGGGGGTGAAGCTTTCTTT. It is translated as CAYYSPGGEAFF.

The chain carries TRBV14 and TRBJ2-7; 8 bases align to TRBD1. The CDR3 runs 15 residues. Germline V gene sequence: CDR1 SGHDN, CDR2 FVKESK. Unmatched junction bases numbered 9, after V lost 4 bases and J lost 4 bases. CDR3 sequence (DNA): TGTGCCAGCAGCCCGACCGACAGGGGTTTATACGAGCAGTACTTC. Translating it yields CASSPTDRGLYEQYF.

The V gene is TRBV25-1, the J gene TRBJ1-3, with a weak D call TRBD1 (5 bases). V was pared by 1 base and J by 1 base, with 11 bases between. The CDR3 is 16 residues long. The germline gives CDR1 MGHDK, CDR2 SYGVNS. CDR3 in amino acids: CASSESRAGSGNTIYF. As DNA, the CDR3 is TGTGCCAGCAGTGAATCTAGGGCAGGGTCTGGAAACACCATATATTTT. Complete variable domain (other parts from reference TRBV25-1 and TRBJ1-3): EADIYQTPRYLVIGTGKKITLECSQTMGHDKMYWYQQDPGMELHLIHYSYGVNSTEKGDLSSESTVSRIRTEHFPLTLESARPSHTSQYLCASSESRAGSGNTIYFGEGSWLTVV.

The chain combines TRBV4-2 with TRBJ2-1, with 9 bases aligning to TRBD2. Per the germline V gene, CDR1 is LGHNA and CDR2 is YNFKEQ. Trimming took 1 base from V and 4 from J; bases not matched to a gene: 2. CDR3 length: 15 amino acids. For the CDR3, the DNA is TGTGCCAGCAGCCAAGTGCGGGAGGGGTACAATGAGCAGTTCTTC. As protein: CASSQVREGYNEQFF.

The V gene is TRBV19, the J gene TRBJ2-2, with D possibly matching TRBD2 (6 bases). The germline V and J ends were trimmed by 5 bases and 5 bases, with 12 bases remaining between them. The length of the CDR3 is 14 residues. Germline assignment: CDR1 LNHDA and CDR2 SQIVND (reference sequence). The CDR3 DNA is TGTGCCAGTAGTCCCCTCGGGGGTACCGGGGAGCTGTTTTTT. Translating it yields CASSPLGGTGELFF.

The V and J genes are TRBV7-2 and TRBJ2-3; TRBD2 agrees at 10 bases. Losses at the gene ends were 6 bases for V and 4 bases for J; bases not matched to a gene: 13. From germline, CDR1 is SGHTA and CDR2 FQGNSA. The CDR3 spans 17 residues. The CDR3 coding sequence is TGTGCCAGCAGACACACATTTAGCGGGAGGATGGCAGATACGCAGTATTTT. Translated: CASRHTFSGRMADTQYF.

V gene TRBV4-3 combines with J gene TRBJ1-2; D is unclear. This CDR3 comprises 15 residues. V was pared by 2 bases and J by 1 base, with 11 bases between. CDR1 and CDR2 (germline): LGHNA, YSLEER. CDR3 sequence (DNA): TGCGCCAGCAGCCAAAGAGGCGAGGGTAACTATGGCTACACCTTC. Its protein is CASSQRGEGNYGYTF.

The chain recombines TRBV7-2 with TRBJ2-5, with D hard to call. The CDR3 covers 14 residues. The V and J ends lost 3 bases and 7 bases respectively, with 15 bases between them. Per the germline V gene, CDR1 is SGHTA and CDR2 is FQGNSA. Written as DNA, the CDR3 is TGTGCCAGCAGCTTTTCCACTGGGCAGGCGACCCAGTACTTC. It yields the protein CASSFSTGQATQYF.

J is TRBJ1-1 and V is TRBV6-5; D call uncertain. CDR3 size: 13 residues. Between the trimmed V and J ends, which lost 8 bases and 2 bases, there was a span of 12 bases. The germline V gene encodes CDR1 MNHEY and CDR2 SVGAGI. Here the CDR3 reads CASAPEINTEAFF. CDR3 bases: TGTGCCAGCGCCCCGGAGATAAACACTGAAGCTTTCTTT.